The rows below give T cell receptor beta chains drawn from one sample of a study of patients and donors after allogeneic stem cell transplantation. TCRdb itself ran the RT-PCR reads through MiXCR, one entry per CDR3 protein. Of 95,000 to 120,000 distinct CDR3 sequences in the sample, about a third were seen once. Specimen: blood, either unsorted or a sorted T cell fraction (not recorded which). These receptor sequences come from a human donor who was either an allogeneic HSCT recipient or a stem cell or donor lymphocyte infusion donor (not recorded which). It is not recorded whose cells these are; they may come from a transplant donor. Both conserved end residues are part of each CDR3. Each record gives: J gene, CDR3 length, D gene, clone size, V gene, CDR3 DNA, CDR3 protein. D genes are given only for firm matches. Only part of the rows carry a size: once, few, many, or a class if the clone is expanded.

TRBJ2-2 | 17 | . | . | TRBV4-2 | TGTGCCAGCAGCCAGAACAACAGGGAGCTCGGCACCGGGGAGCTGTTTTTT | CASSQNNRELGTGELFF
TRBJ2-2 | 15 | TRBD2 | few | TRBV7-6 | TGTGCCAGCAGCCCCTCTAGCGGGAACACCGGGGAGCTGTTTTTT | CASSPSSGNTGELFF
TRBJ1-2 | 14 | . | few | TRBV28 | TGTGCCAGCAGTTTAAGGATGGCGGGGTGGGGCTACACCTTC | CASSLRMAGWGYTF
TRBJ1-4 | 15 | . | . | TRBV7-9 | TGTGCCAGCAGCTCAATAAAAGGTCGCGGAGAAAAACTGTTTTTT | CASSSIKGRGEKLFF
TRBJ2-3 | 12 | . | few | TRBV20-1 | TGCAGTGCTAGGTCCTGGTGGGATACGCAGTATTTT | CSARSWWDTQYF
TRBJ1-1 | 14 | . | . | TRBV28 | TGTGCCACCAAAGGGGGATTCTGGGAGGCTGAAGCTTTCTTT | CATKGGFWEAEAFF
TRBJ1-4 | 18 | . | . | TRBV2 | TGTGCCAGCAGTTCCGCCAACGCGATGATAAAGGCTAATGAAAAACTGTTTTTT | CASSSANAMIKANEKLFF
TRBJ1-2 | 12 | . | . | TRBV25-1 | TGTGCCAACAGTGGAGAGGGTCCGGACTACACCTTC | CANSGEGPDYTF
TRBJ1-4 | 12 | . | . | TRBV7-8 | TGTGCCAGCAGCTTAGCGAGAGGAAGGCTGTTTTTT | CASSLARGRLFF
TRBJ1-2 | 16 | . | few | TRBV15 | TGTGCCACCAGCAGAGATCCCTTAACACCTAACTATGGCTACACCTTC | CATSRDPLTPNYGYTF
TRBJ2-7 | 20 | TRBD2 | . | TRBV4-2 | TGTGCCAGCAGCCAGCCTAGACTAGCGGGAACACGTCTAGGCTCCTACGAGCAGTACTTC | CASSQPRLAGTRLGSYEQYF
TRBJ2-6 | 15 | . | . | TRBV24-1 | TGTGCCACCAGTGATGGCCTGGGGGGGGCCAACGTCCTGACTTTC | CATSDGLGGANVLTF
TRBJ2-3 | 14 | TRBD1 | few | TRBV6-6 | TGTGCCAGCAGTTACGGACAGGGTAAAGATACGCAGTATTTT | CASSYGQGKDTQYF
TRBJ1-4 | 15 | . | . | TRBV11-2 | TGTGCCAGCAGCTCGCGGAGAGCAACTAATGAAAAACTGTTTTTT | CASSSRRATNEKLFF
TRBJ1-6 | 13 | TRBD1 | . | TRBV20-1 | TGCAGTGCTACCGGGACAGCAGGCTCACCCCTCCACTTT | CSATGTAGSPLHF
TRBJ1-5 | 16 | TRBD1 | . | TRBV5-5 | TGTGCCAGCAGCACGGGACAGGGTGTGGGCAATCAGCCCCAGCATTTT | CASSTGQGVGNQPQHF
TRBJ1-6 | 16 | . | once | TRBV28 | TGTGCCAGCAGTTTCGGAGTTTGGGGTGGAAATTCACCCCTCCACTTT | CASSFGVWGGNSPLHF
TRBJ2-7 | 15 | TRBD1 | . | TRBV20-1 | TGCAGTGCTAGTAAGGTGACAGGGGATTCCTACGAGCAGTACTTC | CSASKVTGDSYEQYF
TRBJ2-7 | 13 | TRBD1 | many | TRBV29-1 | TGCAGCGTGAAGGGACAGGGTTCGAGCGAGCAGTACTTC | CSVKGQGSSEQYF
TRBJ1-4 | 18 | . | . | TRBV6-5 | TGTGCCAGCAGTCGCACAAAGGACACCGTTCGAGCTAATGAAAAACTGTTTTTT | CASSRTKDTVRANEKLFF
TRBJ1-5 | 16 | . | . | TRBV28 | TGTGCCAGCAGTTCCGGCCCAGGGTACAGCAATCAGCCCCAGCATTTT | CASSSGPGYSNQPQHF
TRBJ1-1 | 14 | . | few | TRBV7-9 | TGTGCCAGCGGCCCTCGCGGGGCCGGCACTGAAGCTTTCTTT | CASGPRGAGTEAFF
TRBJ2-1 | 12 | . | . | TRBV12-3/TRBV12-4 | TGTGCCAGCAGTTTTTACGCGAATGAGCAGTTCTTC | CASSFYANEQFF
TRBJ2-2 | 12 | . | . | TRBV29-1 | TGCAGCGTTGACGGCTCGACCGGGGAGCTGTTTTTT | CSVDGSTGELFF
TRBJ2-7 | 13 | . | . | TRBV5-1 | TGCGCCAGCAGCTTGGGGGACACCTACGAGCAGTACTTC | CASSLGDTYEQYF
TRBJ1-5 | 14 | . | few | TRBV12-3/TRBV12-4 | TGTGCCAGCAGTTTACGACGGAGGGATCAGCCCCAGCATTTT | CASSLRRRDQPQHF
TRBJ1-2 | 13 | . | many | TRBV27 | TGTGCCAGCAGTTTAAGAGGGGGCTATGGCTACACCTTC | CASSLRGGYGYTF
TRBJ2-7 | 11 | . | . | TRBV20-1 | TGCAGTGCTAGTCGGGACGACAAGCAGTACTTC | CSASRDDKQYF
TRBJ2-7 | 14 | . | few | TRBV6-5 | TGTGCCAGCAGTTACTCGTTCGTCAGCTACGAGCAGTACTTC | CASSYSFVSYEQYF
TRBJ1-2 | 16 | . | . | TRBV7-9 | TGTGCCAGCAGCTTAGACCCGGAACCAGTGGCCTATGGCTACACCTTC | CASSLDPEPVAYGYTF
TRBJ2-5 | 15 | TRBD2 | . | TRBV7-8 | TGTGCCAGCAGCTACGGACTAGCGGGATGGGAGACCCAGTACTTC | CASSYGLAGWETQYF
TRBJ2-1 | 16 | TRBD2 | . | TRBV7-8 | TGTGCCAGCAGCGCGGGGGGCGGGAATTACTACAATGAGCAGTTCTTC | CASSAGGGNYYNEQFF
TRBJ2-1 | 16 | . | . | TRBV5-1 | TGCGCCAGCAGTCAACCGAGCGGCAGCTCCTACAATGAGCAGTTCTTC | CASSQPSGSSYNEQFF
TRBJ2-1 | 14 | TRBD2 | few | TRBV12-3/TRBV12-4 | TGTGCCAGCAGCTCTCCAGCGGGAGCCTCTGAGCAGTTCTTC | CASSSPAGASEQFF
TRBJ1-4 | 14 | . | few | TRBV7-9 | TGTGCCAGCCGCCGCCGGGACGAAAATGAAAAACTGTTTTTT | CASRRRDENEKLFF
TRBJ2-1 | 16 | TRBD2 | . | TRBV20-1 | TGCAGTCTACTTGGCCAGTTTAGCGGGAGGCCGGATGAGCAGTTCTTC | CSLLGQFSGRPDEQFF
TRBJ2-7 | 14 | . | . | TRBV29-1 | . | CSVGPGLQPYEQYF
TRBJ1-2 | 15 | . | . | TRBV11-2 | TGTGCCAGCAGCTGGAGCCCAGACAGACTCTATGGCTACACCTTC | CASSWSPDRLYGYTF
TRBJ2-2 | 15 | . | . | TRBV4-2 | TGTGCCAGCAGCCAAGTTGTGGTGGAGGCCGGGGAGCTGTTTTTT | CASSQVVVEAGELFF
TRBJ2-2 | 16 | . | . | TRBV4-2 | TGTGCCAGCAGCCAAGGAGGGTCCCTCGACACCGGGGAGCTGTTTTTT | CASSQGGSLDTGELFF
TRBJ1-3 | 15 | . | few | TRBV6-5 | TGTGCCAGCAGACCCGACCCCCTGAAGAGGAACACCATATATTTT | CASRPDPLKRNTIYF
TRBJ2-6 | 15 | . | . | TRBV12-3/TRBV12-4 | TGTGCCAGCAGAGGTGAGCCTGCCGGGGCCAACGTCCTGACTTTC | CASRGEPAGANVLTF
TRBJ2-2 | 15 | TRBD2 | . | TRBV12-5 | TGTGCTACCCGGGGGTTCGCGGGGGGCACCGGGGAGCTGTTTTTT | CATRGFAGGTGELFF
TRBJ2-1 | 17 | TRBD2 | . | TRBV18 | TGTGCCAGCTCACCACCGGGGCTAGCGGGGGGAGTCAATGAGCAGTTCTTC | CASSPPGLAGGVNEQFF
TRBJ1-2 | 14 | . | . | TRBV20-1 | TGCAGTGCTGGACCTTGGGGGGGCACCTATGGCTACACCTTC | CSAGPWGGTYGYTF
TRBJ2-3 | 13 | . | once | TRBV24-1 | TGTGCCATCAGTGATTTGATCCGGGATACGCAGTATTTT | CAISDLIRDTQYF
TRBJ2-7 | 14 | TRBD2 | . | TRBV25-1 | TGTGCCAGCAGCCAGGCGGGGGGGCCCTACGAGCAGTACTTC | CASSQAGGPYEQYF
TRBJ1-5 | 12 | . | . | TRBV18 | TGTGCCAGCTCACCCAATAATCAGCCCCAGCATTTT | CASSPNNQPQHF
TRBJ1-1 | 16 | . | . | TRBV5-1 | TGCGCCAGCAGCCCGGGACCGCGGGGTAGGAACACTGAAGCTTTCTTT | CASSPGPRGRNTEAFF
TRBJ1-5 | 13 | . | . | TRBV2 | TGTGCCAGCAGTTACGACCGATCTCAGCCCCAGCATTTT | CASSYDRSQPQHF
TRBJ2-7 | 16 | . | . | TRBV5-1 | TGCGCCAGCAGCTTGGCCTGGGCCGGGACTCCTTACGAGCAGTACTTC | CASSLAWAGTPYEQYF
TRBJ2-3 | 15 | . | few | TRBV6-5 | TGTGCCAGCCGCCCGAGGGTCGCTAGCACAGATACGCAGTATTTT | CASRPRVASTDTQYF